This T cell receptor (beta chain) originates from a study of cytomegalovirus exposure and HLA in healthy donors. With regard to this clone: Antigen unknown.

13 Jbeta primers and 60 Vbeta primers were used for the PCR. The repertoire was sequenced with immunoSEQ multiplex PCR; TCRdb's copy has only in-frame clones and lacks some. In the table there are fewer than 150,000 clones, roughly 75% of which are singletons. Study results and limitations: Later analysis indicated greater clonal expansion among HLA-associated TCR beta chains than among equally common other chains. TCR beta V- and J-gene trimming, according to a later analysis, was linked to a missense DCLRE1C variant.

CDR3 length equals 15 residues. Trimming cost V 2 bases and J 0 bases, with 7 bases left between them. The germline V gene encodes CDR1 KGHSH and CDR2 LQKENI. The source material was PBMCs. The TCR originated in a man younger than 40 in good health and CMV-seronegative. The V call is TRBV18, the J call TRBJ2-2, with D unclear. The CDR3 spells CASSPGRPNTGELFF. The CDR3 DNA sequence: TGTGCCAGCTCACCAGGGCGTCCGAACACCGGGGAGCTGTTTTTT.